Below are 27 T cell receptor beta chains sequenced from a single sample in a study of PD-1 blockade in classical Hodgkin lymphoma. With no exception, relapse followed autologous stem cell transplantation in all patients, and brentuximab vedotin exposure varied. Sequencing was performed with immunoSEQ multiplex PCR; in TCRdb, only in-frame clones are kept and a portion is missing. In the table there are some 40,000 clones, less than 80% of which are singletons. The input for sequencing was peripheral blood mononuclear cells (PBMCs), taken at baseline. Receptors were obtained from a human donor with classical Hodgkin lymphoma.

V is TRBV28 and J is TRBJ1-5; 7 bases are a match to TRBD1. The CDR3 contains 18 residues. Germline V gene sequence: CDR1 MDHEN, CDR2 SYDVKM. V trimming: 3 bases; J trimming: 0 bases; junction bases outside the gene matches: 11. The CDR3: CASSLPGTVSYSNQPQHF. CDR3 bases: TGTGCCAGCAGTTTGCCCGGGACAGTATCTTATAGCAATCAGCCCCAGCATTTT.

The chain couples TRBV4-3 to TRBJ1-3; no reliable D call. With 0 bases removed from V and 4 bases from J, the gap between germline ends came to 10 bases. The CDR3 is made up of 15 amino acids. Germline CDR1 LGHNA, CDR2 YSLEER. The chain's CDR3 is CASSQEWAGGNTIYF. CDR3 DNA: TGCGCCAGCAGCCAAGAATGGGCGGGGGGAAACACCATATATTTT.

V gene TRBV9 combines with J gene TRBJ2-1; 10 bases line up with TRBD2. J was trimmed by 2 bases and V by 3 bases; bases with no gene match: 8. The CDR3 is 17 residues long. Per the germline V gene, CDR1 is SGDLS and CDR2 is YYNGEE. The CDR3 reads CASSAATGLAPYNEQFF. The CDR3 region has the DNA TGTGCCAGCAGCGCGGCGACGGGACTAGCGCCCTACAATGAGCAGTTCTTC.

A note on this clone: The sample carries other DNA sequences with the same CDR3. The rearrangement links TRBV7-9 to TRBJ2-7, with 7 bases lining up with TRBD1. The V segment lost 1 base and the J segment 1 base; nucleotides outside the gene matches: 4. The germline gives CDR1 SEHNR, CDR2 FQNEAQ (reference sequence). The CDR3 has 15 residues. This CDR3 reads CASSLGQGISYEQYF. The CDR3 DNA follows: TGTGCCAGCAGCTTAGGACAGGGTATTTCCTACGAGCAGTACTTC.

This clone was detected only a few times. This chain links TRBV6-5 with TRBJ1-3; D possibly corresponds to TRBD1 (5 bases). Deletions cut 6 bases from V and 5 bases from J, with 14 bases between. This CDR3 has 14 amino acids. Germline-derived CDR1 and CDR2 are MNHEY and SVGAGI. The CDR3 here is CASRDPGLRNTIYF. As DNA, the CDR3 is TGTGCCAGCAGGGACCCGGGACTGAGAAACACCATATATTTT.

This clone came up a few times. V and J are TRBV11-2 and TRBJ1-4; D is possibly TRBD1 (5 bases). This CDR3 is built from 14 residues. V lost 3 bases to trimming and J lost 9 bases, with 14 bases between them. Germline values: CDR1 SGHAT, CDR2 FQNNGV. CDR3 sequence (DNA): TGTGCCAGCAGCTTGGGGCTAGAGGCAAAAAAACTGTTTTTT. It codes for CASSLGLEAKKLFF.

This chain connects TRBV28 to TRBJ2-7, with a weak D call TRBD1 (6 bases). The CDR3 is made up of 16 amino acids. Per the germline V gene, CDR1 is MDHEN and CDR2 is SYDVKM. V shed 3 bases and J shed 0 bases, with 15 bases lying between them. The CDR3 DNA reads TGTGCCAGCAGTTTGAATAGTCGGGACACCTCCTACGAGCAGTACTTC. This encodes CASSLNSRDTSYEQYF.

The chain carries TRBV28 and TRBJ1-5; no clear D gene. V gave up 6 bases and J gave up 5 bases, with 11 bases separating them. The germline CDR1 and CDR2 sequences are MDHEN and SYDVKM. The CDR3 loop spans 13 amino acids. The CDR3: CASRLSFYQPQHF. The CDR3, as DNA: TGTGCCAGCAGGCTCAGTTTTTATCAGCCCCAGCATTTT.

There are a few counts of this clone. The V call is TRBV29-1, the J call TRBJ2-7; either TRBD1 or TRBD2 may supply D (5 bases each). In germline, CDR1 is SQVTM, CDR2 ANQGSEA. Trimming took 6 bases from V and 4 from J, leaving 13 bases between them. The CDR3 covers 12 residues. The CDR3, as DNA: TGCAGCGTCGTTGGGGACCGGTACGAGCAGTACTTC. Protein sequence: CSVVGDRYEQYF.

J is TRBJ2-1 and V is TRBV5-1, with 12 bases lining up with TRBD2. Trimming at V came to 2 bases and at J to 8 bases, leaving 14 bases not matched to a gene. Germline values: CDR1 SGHRS, CDR2 YFSETQ. This CDR3 is built from 18 residues. The CDR3 loop is CASSFGGLAGGNWDEQFF. The CDR3 region has the DNA TGCGCCAGCAGCTTTGGAGGCCTAGCGGGAGGGAATTGGGATGAGCAGTTCTTC.

The chain carries TRBV5-4 and TRBJ2-7; no clear D. The V gene lost 2 bases and the J gene lost 4 bases, with 10 bases spanning the gap. Germline assignment: CDR1 SGHNT and CDR2 YYREEE (reference sequence). CDR3 size: 13 residues. The CDR3 region has the DNA TGTGCCAGCAGCTTTGGGGTTGGTTACGAGCAGTACTTC. This gives the protein CASSFGVGYEQYF.

In its sample, this clone was seen a few times. The J gene is TRBJ2-3, the V gene TRBV6-1, with D possibly TRBD1 on 6 matching bases. CDR3 size: 14 residues. V lost 3 bases and J lost 3, with 10 bases in between. Per germline, CDR1 MNHNS and CDR2 SASEGT. CDR3 in amino acids: CASSDGTPTDTQYF. The CDR3, as DNA: TGTGCCAGCAGTGATGGGACACCTACAGATACGCAGTATTTT.

The rearrangement joins TRBV10-3 to TRBJ2-3; 12 bases fit TRBD2. V was pared by 6 bases and J by 1 base, with 5 bases of the junction left unmatched. Germline CDR1 ENHRY, CDR2 SYGVKD. This CDR3 contains 16 residues. The CDR3 spells CAIRGGLAGGTDTQYF. The DNA of the CDR3 is TGTGCCATCAGGGGGGGACTAGCGGGTGGCACAGATACGCAGTATTTT.

The chain couples TRBV30 to TRBJ1-1; D ambiguous. Trimming took off 1 base at V and 0 bases at J, with 15 bases between the two ends. Germline V gene data show CDR1 as GTSNPN and CDR2 as SVGIG (reference sequence). The CDR3 has 16 residues. The CDR3 DNA reads as TGTGCCTGGAGTGCGCCGGACGGCCCCCTGAACACTGAAGCTTTCTTT. Protein sequence: CAWSAPDGPLNTEAFF.

The gene calls are TRBV2 and TRBJ1-1; D call uncertain. From germline, CDR1 is SNHLY and CDR2 FYNNEI. The CDR3 sequence is 13 residues long. The V end was cut by 4 bases, the J end by 5 bases, with 11 bases between. The DNA for the CDR3 is TGTGCCAGCAGTGGGGAGGGAGATACTGAAGCTTTCTTT. Protein sequence: CASSGEGDTEAFF. The entire variable domain, with the rest obtained from reference TRBV2 and TRBJ1-1, is as follows: EPEVTQTPSHQVTQMGQEVILRCVPISNHLYFYWYRQILGQKVEFLVSFYNNEISEKSEIFDDQFSVERPDGSNFTLKIRSTKLEDSAMYFCASSGEGDTEAFFGQGTRLTVV.

The rearrangement uses TRBV6-5 and TRBJ2-2; D is uncertain. CDR3 length: 14 amino acids. Trimming cost V 2 bases and J 5 bases, with 9 bases left between them. CDR1 is MNHEY and CDR2 is SVGAGI in the germline V gene. CDR3 sequence: CASSYTRWTGELFF. As DNA, the CDR3 is TGTGCCAGCAGTTACACCAGATGGACCGGGGAGCTGTTTTTT.

V usage is TRBV4-1 and J usage is TRBJ2-7, with 8 positions matching TRBD2. Germline V CDR1 and CDR2: MGHRA, YSYEKL. The V gene end was trimmed by 0 bases and the J gene end by 7 bases; junction bases not matched to a gene: 11. The CDR3 spans 16 residues. Here the CDR3 reads CASSQDMGSGGLEQYF. Here the CDR3 DNA reads TGCGCCAGCAGCCAAGATATGGGGAGCGGGGGTCTGGAGCAGTACTTC.

J is TRBJ2-1 and V is TRBV7-9; 12 nucleotides align to TRBD2. J was trimmed by 0 bases and V by 5 bases; bases with no gene match: 11. The germline V gene has CDR1 SEHNR and CDR2 FQNEAQ (reference sequence). The length of the CDR3 is 19 residues. CDR3 coding DNA: TGTGCCAGCAGCCGTATCCCGGGACTAGCGGGCGGCTCCTACAATGAGCAGTTCTTC. As protein: CASSRIPGLAGGSYNEQFF.

J is TRBJ2-1 and V is TRBV7-9; D is possibly TRBD1 (6 bases). Germline V gives CDR1 SEHNR, CDR2 FQNEAQ (reference sequence). CDR3 length: 15 residues. V lost 1 base and J lost 6, with 13 bases in between. CDR3 amino acids: CASSLGTVIGNEQFF. The CDR3 nucleotides read TGTGCCAGCAGCTTAGGGACAGTTATAGGCAATGAGCAGTTCTTC.

The chain joins TRBV11-2 to TRBJ1-2; no definite D call. CDR3 length: 16 residues. From germline, CDR1 is SGHAT and CDR2 FQNNGV. With 2 bases removed from V and 3 bases from J, the gap between germline ends came to 16 bases. The CDR3 spells CASSLLPRRRDYGYTF. The CDR3 DNA follows: TGTGCCAGCAGCTTACTTCCTCGCAGGAGGGACTATGGCTACACCTTC.

V usage is TRBV10-1 and J usage is TRBJ1-2; D gene unclear. The CDR3 is 13 residues long. V dropped 6 bases and J dropped 4 bases, with 12 bases sitting between them. CDR1 WNHNN and CDR2 SYGVQD come from the germline V gene (reference sequence). The CDR3 region has the DNA TGCGCCAGCAGCCCCGGAGGGCCCTATGGCTACACCTTC. This encodes CASSPGGPYGYTF.

As regards this clone: An end of the junction does not agree with germline; a read error may underlie this. V usage is TRBV5-4 and J usage is TRBJ2-3, with 10 bases fitting TRBD2. Germline V gene sequence: CDR1 SGHNT, CDR2 YYREEE (reference sequence). This CDR3 spans 14 amino acids. The CDR3 spells CASSLEDTSGTGDF. CDR3 nucleotide sequence: TGTGCCAGCAGCTTGGAGGATACTAGCGGGACTGGAGATTTT.

This clone came up once. The V gene is TRBV18, the J gene TRBJ2-7; possibly TRBD2 for D (6 bases). Germline V gene lookup returns CDR1 KGHSH and CDR2 LQKENI. The CDR3 extends over 16 amino acids. Between the trimmed V and J ends, which lost 1 base and 7 bases, there was a span of 20 bases. CDR3 sequence: CASSPRPVSSRGEQYF. CDR3 coding DNA: TGTGCCAGCTCACCACGGCCAGTTTCATCTCGGGGGGAGCAGTACTTC.

The chain joins TRBV10-1 to TRBJ2-1, with a weak D call TRBD2 (5 bases). Trimming pared 3 bases from V and 3 bases from J, leaving 9 bases between. The CDR3 length is 14 residues. Germline lookup yields CDR1 WNHNN and CDR2 SYGVQD (reference sequence). CDR3 sequence: CASSDITSYNEQFF. The CDR3 DNA reads TGCGCCAGCAGTGATATTACTAGCTACAATGAGCAGTTCTTC.

As to this clone: Other DNA sequences within the sample encode an identical CDR3. The chain is built from TRBV5-1 and TRBJ2-3; D call uncertain. Germline CDR1 is SGHRS and CDR2 is YFSETQ. V was cut by 0 bases and J by 1 base, with 3 bases left in between. The CDR3 has 13 residues. The CDR3 is CASSLGGTDTQYF. DNA for the CDR3: TGCGCCAGCAGCTTGGGTGGCACAGATACGCAGTATTTT.

This clone came up a few times. The chain carries TRBV18 and TRBJ2-1; no clear D gene. Germline V gene sequence: CDR1 KGHSH, CDR2 LQKENI. The V gene lost 0 bases and the J gene lost 0 bases, with 9 bases spanning the gap. This CDR3 contains 16 residues. The CDR3 DNA sequence: TGTGCCAGCTCACCACCCCCCGCGGTCTCCTACAATGAGCAGTTCTTC. Translating it yields CASSPPPAVSYNEQFF. The whole variable domain, filled in from reference TRBV18 and TRBJ2-1, reads NAGVMQNPRHLVRRRGQEARLRCSPMKGHSHVYWYRQLPEEGLKFMVYLQKENIIDESGMPKERFSAEFPKEGPSILRIQQVVRGDSAAYFCASSPPPAVSYNEQFFGPGTRLTVL.

On this clone itself: This may come from a read error, since a much larger clone is one base off. This chain joins TRBV5-6 and TRBJ1-5; D might be TRBD1 (6 bases). The ends were cut back, 0 bases at V and 0 bases at J, with 13 bases in the middle. This CDR3 is built from 17 residues. Germline values: CDR1 SGHDT, CDR2 YYEEEE. The CDR3, as DNA: TGTGCCAGCAGCTTGGGAACAGGGTCCTATAGCAATCAGCCCCAGCATTTT. Translating it yields CASSLGTGSYSNQPQHF. Drawing the rest from reference TRBV5-6 and TRBJ1-5, the complete variable domain is DAGVTQSPTHLIKTRGQQVTLRCSPKSGHDTVSWYQQALGQGPQFIFQYYEEEERQRGNFPDRFSGHQFPNYSSELNVNALLLGDSALYLCASSLGTGSYSNQPQHFGDGTRLSIL.